The 21 T cell receptor beta chains below come from one sample, sequenced in a study of blood T cell repertoires in COVID-19 (dated by TCRdb to about 2020). The library was built by means of the immunoSEQ multiplex PCR assay. TCRdb retrieved this table from immuneACCESS and kept in-frame rearrangements only. Not all clones are present; in checked studies, unresolved V genes account for under half, and no reason is known for the remainder. The sample data list more than 300,000 clones, and around 87% of these were observed just once. The top ten hold about 10% of the sample. Sequencing input: peripheral blood. The receptors were gathered from a woman aged 25-40 years with COVID-19, enrolled during active disease.

The chain's CDR3 is CASSLDQGGYEQYF. CDR3 DNA: TGTGCCAGCAGTTTAGATCAGGGTGGCTACGAGCAGTACTTC. The chain joins TRBV28 to TRBJ2-7; maybe TRBD1 (5 bases). V dropped 2 bases and J dropped 3 bases, with 11 bases sitting between them. The CDR3 contains 14 residues. Germline CDR1 MDHEN, CDR2 SYDVKM.

V is TRBV20-1 and J is TRBJ2-3, with a weak D call TRBD2 (6 bases). Trimming removed 3 bases from V and 5 bases from J, with 6 bases in between. CDR1 and CDR2 from the germline V gene are DFQATT and SNEGSKA (reference sequence). This CDR3 is 11 amino acids long. CDR3 bases: TGCAGTGCTAGCGGGGGAGATACGCAGTATTTT. Encoded protein: CSASGGDTQYF.

The rearrangement joins TRBV11-2 to TRBJ2-5; TRBD2 matches 9 bases. Germline V gene lookup returns CDR1 SGHAT and CDR2 FQNNGV. CDR3 length: 16 residues. V lost 1 base, J lost 5 bases, and 8 bases stayed unmatched. The CDR3 DNA is TGTGCCAGCAGCTTAGGTCCAGCGGGAGGATGGGAGACCCAGTACTTC. This codes for CASSLGPAGGWETQYF.

The chain combines TRBV6-1 with TRBJ1-4; 7 bases fit TRBD1. The CDR3 loop spans 16 amino acids. Germline V gives CDR1 MNHNS, CDR2 SASEGT. The J segment lost 8 bases and the V segment lost 1 base, leaving 10 bases of the junction unmatched. CDR3 bases: TGTGCCAGCAGTGAAGGACGACAGGGCAGCCTAGAAAAACTGTTTTTT. Protein: CASSEGRQGSLEKLFF.

The V and J genes are TRBV28 and TRBJ1-5; 8 nucleotides align to TRBD1. CDR3 length equals 16 residues. J lost 2 bases, V lost 6 bases, and 9 bases had no gene match. Germline V lookup: CDR1 MDHEN, CDR2 SYDVKM. Here the CDR3 reads CASSRQGAVGNQPQHF. CDR3 nucleotides: TGTGCCAGCAGCCGTCAGGGGGCGGTTGGCAATCAGCCCCAGCATTTT.

The rearrangement uses TRBV7-3 and TRBJ1-1; D might be TRBD1 (6 bases). Germline CDR1 is SGHTA and CDR2 is FQGTGA. This CDR3 is built from 16 residues. V was pared by 1 base and J by 6 bases, with 18 bases between. The CDR3, as DNA: TGTGCCAGCAGCTTAAGTGGGGGGGCGCTCGGTCCTGAAGCTTTCTTT. As protein: CASSLSGGALGPEAFF.

This clone was detected only a few times. Its ends do not fully match the called genes, so a read error is possible. The chain uses TRBV2 and TRBJ2-2, with D maybe TRBD2 (6 bases). CDR1 is SNHLY, CDR2 FYNNEI, per germline. The CDR3 is made up of 14 amino acids. The CDR3 sequence: CAISRDFYTGELFF. The CDR3 region has the DNA TGTGCCATCAGTCGGGACTTCTACACCGGGGAGCTGTTTTTT.

In this sample, this clone turned up once. V and J are TRBV5-6 and TRBJ1-2; D gene ambiguous. The ends were cut back, 4 bases at V and 8 bases at J, with 18 bases in the middle. Germline CDR1 reads SGHDT; CDR2 reads YYEEEE. The CDR3 is 14 residues long. The CDR3 spells CASSPVGEREGYTF. CDR3 bases: TGTGCCAGCAGCCCCGTCGGGGAAAGGGAGGGCTACACCTTC.

This clone was seen once. CDR3 in DNA: TGTGCCAGCAGCCTCCTGGCTAGCGGGAGGTCAGATACGCAGTATTTT. Residues: CASSLLASGRSDTQYF. The chain links TRBV7-9 to TRBJ2-3; 11 nucleotides agree with TRBD2. The trim removed 5 bases at V and 4 bases at J, leaving 8 bases unmatched. Germline CDR1 reads SEHNR; CDR2 reads FQNEAQ (reference sequence). The CDR3 is 16 amino acids.

A single count supports this clone. This chain links TRBV3-1 (or the pseudogene TRBV3-2) with TRBJ2-1; possibly TRBD2 for D (6 bases). V was pared by 1 base and J by 6 bases, with 13 bases between. The CDR3 consists of 15 residues. Germline-derived CDR1 and CDR2 are LGHDT and YNNKEL (reference sequence). The DNA for the CDR3 is TGTGCCAGCAGCCAAGGAGCCGGACTACCCAATGAGCAGTTCTTC. As protein: CASSQGAGLPNEQFF.

V is TRBV4-1 and J is TRBJ1-6, with 9 bases lining up with TRBD1. From germline, CDR1 is MGHRA and CDR2 YSYEKL. There are 15 residues in the CDR3. V lost 8 bases, J lost 8 bases, and 10 bases stayed unmatched. The CDR3 loop is CASRTGGAVDSPLHF. CDR3 coding DNA: TGCGCCAGCCGAACAGGGGGCGCGGTTGATTCACCCCTCCACTTT.

The sample holds one count of this clone. This chain links TRBV7-9 with TRBJ2-3, with 8 bases identical to TRBD1. The germline CDR1 and CDR2 sequences are SEHNR and FQNEAQ (reference sequence). This CDR3 is built from 17 residues. J lost 5 bases, V lost 5 bases, and 15 bases had no gene match. DNA for the CDR3: TGTGCCAGCAGCAATACCCGGACAGGGCCCTCCCGAGATACGCAGTATTTT. It specifies CASSNTRTGPSRDTQYF. The full variable domain, completed using reference TRBV7-9 and TRBJ2-3, is DTGVSQNPRHKITKRGQNVTFRCDPISEHNRLYWYRQTLGQGPEFLTYFQNEAQLEKSRLLSDRFSAERPKGSFSTLEIQRTEQGDSAMYLCASSNTRTGPSRDTQYFGPGTRLTVL.

The chain couples TRBV19 to TRBJ1-3, with D possibly TRBD1 on 6 matching bases. Trimming stripped 5 bases from V and 4 bases from J, with 18 bases between. CDR1 and CDR2 from the germline V gene are LNHDA and SQIVND (reference sequence). CDR3 size: 16 residues. Here the CDR3 reads CASSQTGPNRGNTIYF. The DNA of the CDR3 is TGTGCCAGTAGTCAGACAGGACCTAATCGAGGAAACACCATATATTTT.

The sample holds a few counts of this clone. The J gene is TRBJ1-3, the V gene TRBV28, with D possibly TRBD1 on 6 matching bases. The CDR3 contains 14 residues. Germline CDR1 is MDHEN and CDR2 is SYDVKM. Trimming shortened V by 8 bases and J by 2 bases, and 13 bases separated the two germline ends. The CDR3 bases are TGTGCCAGCCATTACGGGGACACTGGAAACACCATATATTTT. It encodes CASHYGDTGNTIYF.

The chain combines TRBV4-1 with TRBJ2-7; 7 bases agree with TRBD1. CDR1 and CDR2 (germline): MGHRA, YSYEKL. The CDR3 consists of 14 residues. After removal of 2 bases from V and 6 bases from J, the junction contained 7 bases not matched to a gene. CDR3 DNA sequence: TGCGCCAGCAGCCAAACCGGACAGGCTCCCGAGCAGTACTTC. This sequence encodes CASSQTGQAPEQYF.

In its sample, this clone was seen a few times. The genes are TRBV11-2 and TRBJ1-5; 9 nucleotides agree with TRBD1. J gave up 6 bases and V 4 bases, and 1 base lay outside the gene matches. CDR3 length equals 13 residues. Germline-derived CDR1 and CDR2 are SGHAT and FQNNGV. The CDR3 bases are TGTGCCAGCAGCTCGGACAGGGGTCAGCCCCAGCATTTT. The encoded protein is CASSSDRGQPQHF. The full variable domain, rest sourced from reference TRBV11-2 and TRBJ1-5, is EAGVAQSPRYKIIEKRQSVAFWCNPISGHATLYWYQQILGQGPKLLIQFQNNGVVDDSQLPKDRFSAERLKGVDSTLKIQPAKLEDSAVYLCASSSDRGQPQHFGDGTRLSIL.

The rearrangement uses TRBV10-3 and TRBJ1-5; 9 bases align to TRBD1. The V gene's germline CDR1 is ENHRY and CDR2 SYGVKD. The CDR3 covers 15 residues. V gave up 6 bases and J gave up 5 bases; unmatched junction bases: 8. In DNA, the CDR3 is TGTGCCATCAGAGCCGGGACAGGGAGGCATCAGCCCCAGCATTTT. Its protein is CAIRAGTGRHQPQHF.

V gene TRBV6-2 or TRBV6-3 combines with J gene TRBJ1-1; D uncertain. The CDR3 is 12 residues long. Germline assignment: CDR1 MNHEY and CDR2 SVGEGT. V was shortened by 6 bases and J by 2 bases, with 7 bases between the two germline ends. The CDR3 sequence: CASSRANTEAFF. The DNA for the CDR3 is TGTGCCAGCAGCCGGGCCAACACTGAAGCTTTCTTT.

The V and J genes are TRBV19 and TRBJ2-7, with a weak D call TRBD2 (6 bases). The CDR3 is 15 amino acids. V lost 3 bases and J lost 3, with 15 bases in between. Germline CDR1 reads LNHDA; CDR2 reads SQIVND (reference sequence). The CDR3 nucleotides are TGTGCCAGTAGTATGGGAGGCCGGGCTCGCTACGAGCAGTACTTC. It encodes CASSMGGRARYEQYF.

This chain links TRBV18 with TRBJ1-1; 8 nucleotides match TRBD1. Germline V lookup: CDR1 KGHSH, CDR2 LQKENI. Trimming at V came to 6 bases and at J to 5 bases, leaving 14 bases not matched to a gene. The CDR3 runs 16 residues. For the CDR3, the DNA is TGTGCCAGCTCCCCGACAGGGGCATCCCTTATAACTGAAGCTTTCTTT. It encodes CASSPTGASLITEAFF.

The genes are TRBV5-5 and TRBJ2-1; the match to TRBD1 covers 9 bases. Per germline, CDR1 SGHKS and CDR2 YYEKEE (reference sequence). J was trimmed by 7 bases and V by 6 bases; bases with no gene match: 8. The CDR3 is made up of 14 amino acids. The CDR3 is CASKSGTGRNEQFF. The CDR3 DNA sequence: TGTGCCAGCAAATCCGGGACAGGGAGGAATGAGCAGTTCTTC.